The rows below give T cell receptor beta chains drawn from one sample of a study of blood T cell repertoires in COVID-19. TCRdb keeps only in-frame clones here, not all; method: immunoSEQ multiplex PCR. The table has 150,000 to 200,000 clones, 85% to 95% seen once. The specimen was peripheral blood. These receptors originate from a woman aged 50 to 60 with acute or convalescent COVID-19. Each CDR3 is given with its conserved first and last residue. Each record gives: V gene, CDR3 length, J gene, CDR3 protein.

v_gene: TRBV15; len: 17; j_gene: TRBJ1-4; CDR3aa: CATTPSTIGRGGEKLFF
v_gene: TRBV9; len: 15; j_gene: TRBJ1-2; CDR3aa: CASSPGDRGDYGYTF
v_gene: TRBV3-1/TRBV3-2; len: 13; j_gene: TRBJ1-4; CDR3aa: CASSLTRRGKLFF
v_gene: TRBV6-5; len: 14; j_gene: TRBJ2-3; CDR3aa: CASSLMGGTDTQYF
v_gene: TRBV6-5; len: 14; j_gene: TRBJ1-1; CDR3aa: CASSYLGRNTEAFF
v_gene: TRBV30; len: 12; j_gene: TRBJ2-7; CDR3aa: CASRDTSYEQYF
v_gene: TRBV24-1; len: 14; j_gene: TRBJ2-5; CDR3aa: CATSDRGLQETQYF
v_gene: TRBV30; len: 12; j_gene: TRBJ2-1; CDR3aa: CAWSAGGNEQFF
v_gene: TRBV5-6; len: 14; j_gene: TRBJ1-4; CDR3aa: CASSLRQGLEKLFF
v_gene: TRBV7-3; len: 17; j_gene: TRBJ1-2; CDR3aa: CASSPVPGQGMRDGYTF
v_gene: TRBV19; len: 12; j_gene: TRBJ2-5; CDR3aa: CASSIGEETQYF
v_gene: TRBV28; len: 17; j_gene: TRBJ2-7; CDR3aa: CASSFSRGGGGDNEQYF
v_gene: TRBV6-6; len: 14; j_gene: TRBJ1-2; CDR3aa: CASSNRGQSYGYTF
v_gene: TRBV6-2/TRBV6-3; len: 15; j_gene: TRBJ2-7; CDR3aa: CASSYRFDRPYEQYF
v_gene: TRBV7-9; len: 14; j_gene: TRBJ1-1; CDR3aa: CASSLGDGSTEAFF
v_gene: TRBV30; len: 14; j_gene: TRBJ2-1; CDR3aa: CAWTPGGSYNEQFF
v_gene: TRBV6-2/TRBV6-3; len: 15; j_gene: TRBJ1-1; CDR3aa: CASSSPGQGGTEAFF
v_gene: TRBV6-1; len: 16; j_gene: TRBJ1-6; CDR3aa: CASSEFRLGANSPLHF
v_gene: TRBV4-3; len: 16; j_gene: TRBJ2-7; CDR3aa: CASSQDLEDRLYEQYF
v_gene: TRBV7-8; len: 13; j_gene: TRBJ1-2; CDR3aa: CASSLGGNYGYTF
v_gene: TRBV21-1; len: 14; j_gene: TRBJ1-2; CDR3aa: CASSTTTDSYGYTF
v_gene: TRBV4-3; len: 13; j_gene: TRBJ1-1; CDR3aa: CASSQETGTEAFF
v_gene: TRBV11-2; len: 15; j_gene: TRBJ2-1; CDR3aa: CASSPGLAGDNEQFF
v_gene: TRBV6-5; len: 12; j_gene: TRBJ1-1; CDR3aa: CASTTGYTEAFF
v_gene: TRBV9; len: 14; j_gene: TRBJ1-5; CDR3aa: CASSGRDSNQPQHF
v_gene: TRBV6-4; len: 15; j_gene: TRBJ2-1; CDR3aa: CASSVTSGGPGEQFF
v_gene: TRBV28; len: 16; j_gene: TRBJ1-2; CDR3aa: CASSGTGTGGFYGYTF
v_gene: TRBV18; len: 17; j_gene: TRBJ1-3; CDR3aa: CASSPDRGHPSGNTIYF
v_gene: TRBV11-2; len: 14; j_gene: TRBJ2-3; CDR3aa: CASSLVYPSDTQYF
v_gene: TRBV4-3; len: 14; j_gene: TRBJ2-7; CDR3aa: CASSPGTAGTEQYF
v_gene: TRBV24-1; len: 15; j_gene: TRBJ2-2; CDR3aa: CATSVPQGYTGELFF
v_gene: TRBV6-6; len: 15; j_gene: TRBJ1-1; CDR3aa: CASSRAGGAATEAFF
v_gene: TRBV19; len: 15; j_gene: TRBJ2-1; CDR3aa: CASSPMGQNYNEQFF
v_gene: TRBV30; len: 13; j_gene: TRBJ2-7; CDR3aa: CAWRSGQRIEQYF
v_gene: TRBV11-2; len: 15; j_gene: TRBJ1-3; CDR3aa: CASSPRFFSGNTIYF
v_gene: TRBV12-5; len: 15; j_gene: TRBJ1-1; CDR3aa: CASGNQGIGHTEAFF
v_gene: TRBV7-2; len: 16; j_gene: TRBJ1-3; CDR3aa: CASSPRQGAGGNTIYF
v_gene: TRBV30; len: 17; j_gene: TRBJ1-5; CDR3aa: CAWSDGRGTGKNQPQHF
v_gene: TRBV19; len: 13; j_gene: TRBJ1-2; CDR3aa: CASSISGHYGYTF
v_gene: TRBV18; len: 14; j_gene: TRBJ2-2; CDR3aa: CASTGGTGTGELFF
v_gene: TRBV28; len: 17; j_gene: TRBJ2-5; CDR3aa: CASSPRKIAGGPETQYF
v_gene: TRBV6-5; len: 10; j_gene: TRBJ2-7; CDR3aa: CASTSGGIYF
v_gene: TRBV24-1; len: 17; j_gene: TRBJ2-3; CDR3aa: CATSDLREASPPDTQYF
v_gene: TRBV10-2; len: 13; j_gene: TRBJ1-1; CDR3aa: CASRARERTEAFF
v_gene: TRBV5-4; len: 13; j_gene: TRBJ1-1; CDR3aa: CASSLVPGTEAFF
v_gene: TRBV30; len: 14; j_gene: TRBJ2-2; CDR3aa: CAWSAGLSTGELFF
v_gene: TRBV11-2; len: 16; j_gene: TRBJ1-1; CDR3aa: CASSSLTGQMNTEAFF